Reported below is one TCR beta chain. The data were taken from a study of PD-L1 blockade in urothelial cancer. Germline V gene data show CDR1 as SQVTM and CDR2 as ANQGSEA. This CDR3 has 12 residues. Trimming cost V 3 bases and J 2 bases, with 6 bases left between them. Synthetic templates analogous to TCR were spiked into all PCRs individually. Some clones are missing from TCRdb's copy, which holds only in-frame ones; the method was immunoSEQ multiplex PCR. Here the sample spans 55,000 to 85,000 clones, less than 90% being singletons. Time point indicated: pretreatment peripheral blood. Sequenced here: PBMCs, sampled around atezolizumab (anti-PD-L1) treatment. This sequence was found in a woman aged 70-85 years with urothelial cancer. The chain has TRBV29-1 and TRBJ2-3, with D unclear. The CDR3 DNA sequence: TGCAGCGTTGATCCGTCCACAGATACGCAGTATTTT. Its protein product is CSVDPSTDTQYF.